Sequencing of this T cell receptor beta chain was carried out in a study of a mutant IDH1 vaccine in newly diagnosed glioma. The wider study: Prior therapy was radiotherapy, temozolomide, or both; most received both.

Trimming removed 4 bases at V and 0 bases at J, with 9 bases between. Germline lookup yields CDR1 SNHLY and CDR2 FYNNEI. This CDR3 spans 14 amino acids. Study-level findings and limits: Evidence of vaccine-induced immune responses was documented in over 85% of patients.

Time point noted: baseline, week 1 (first vaccination visit). Sample treatment: pre-vaccination baseline after standard-of-care therapy. The table came from immunoSEQ multiplex PCR; TCRdb's copy has only in-frame clones and leaves some out. Here the sample spans roughly 25,000 clones, approximately 90% being singletons. Points on this clone: No antigen is known for it.

The sample was PBMCs, taken from a glioma patient treated with radiotherapy, temozolomide or both. The sequence was collected from a man aged 30 to 39 with glioma. The J gene is TRBJ1-1, the V gene TRBV2; D unclear. CDR3 protein: CASSVEGLNTEAFF. The DNA of the CDR3 is TGTGCCAGCAGTGTAGAGGGTTTGAACACTGAAGCTTTCTTT. Variable domain in full (rest from reference TRBV2 and TRBJ1-1): EPEVTQTPSHQVTQMGQEVILRCVPISNHLYFYWYRQILGQKVEFLVSFYNNEISEKSEIFDDQFSVERPDGSNFTLKIRSTKLEDSAMYFCASSVEGLNTEAFFGQGTRLTVV.